This is a list of T cell receptor beta chains from one sample in a study of cytomegalovirus exposure and HLA in healthy donors. TCRdb's copy holds only in-frame clones and misses some; the assay was immunoSEQ multiplex PCR. This sample has roughly 200,000 clones, with 65% to 90% found just once. The source material was PBMCs. Receptors were obtained from a woman younger than 45 in good health and CMV-seronegative. The CDR3 runs from the conserved cysteine through the conserved F or W. The D gene is left open where the match is weak. Clone size, where shown, is once, few, many, or a class for clones that have expanded.

NA,TRBV2,NA,TRBJ2-7,CASSLSEQYF,TGTGCCAGCAGCCTTAGCGAGCAGTACTTC
NA,TRBV5-4,TRBD2,TRBJ2-1,CASSSVSGGLFVQFF,TGTGCCAGCAGCAGCGTTAGCGGGGGCCTTTTTGTGCAGTTCTTC
NA,TRBV7-9,TRBD2,TRBJ2-3,CASSFGLAGLTDTQYF,TGTGCCAGCAGCTTCGGACTAGCGGGCCTCACAGATACGCAGTATTTT
NA,TRBV4-1,NA,TRBJ1-2,CASTQKFRQASNYGYTF,TGCGCCAGCACCCAAAAATTTCGACAGGCTTCTAACTATGGCTACACCTTC
NA,TRBV28,TRBD1,TRBJ1-2,CASRSPGQLSPRYGYTF,TGTGCCAGCAGGTCCCCGGGACAGCTTTCACCTCGGTATGGCTACACCTTC
NA,TRBV7-3,TRBD2,TRBJ2-3,CASSLWASGGAGGDTQYF,TGTGCCAGCAGCTTATGGGCTAGCGGGGGGGCCGGTGGAGATACGCAGTATTTT
NA,TRBV7-9,TRBD2,TRBJ2-7,CASSPGLAGVEQYF,TGTGCCAGCAGCCCAGGACTAGCGGGAGTCGAGCAGTACTTC
NA,TRBV28,NA,TRBJ2-3,CASSLATPRDTQYF,TGTGCCAGCAGTCTGGCCACCCCGCGGGATACGCAGTATTTT
few,TRBV28,NA,TRBJ1-5,CASSRPGGARQPQHF,TGTGCCAGCAGCCGTCCGGGGGGGGCACGGCAGCCCCAGCATTTT
NA,TRBV30,NA,TRBJ1-2,CAWSVRGGYGYTF,TGTGCCTGGAGTGTAAGGGGTGGTTATGGCTACACCTTC
NA,TRBV4-1,NA,TRBJ2-1,CASSRQLGQKYNEQFF,TGCGCCAGCAGCCGCCAACTCGGACAGAAATACAATGAGCAGTTCTTC
NA,TRBV15,NA,TRBJ2-5,CATSRGTTGLGETQYF,TGTGCCACCAGTAGGGGGACCACCGGCTTGGGAGAGACCCAGTACTTC
NA,TRBV4-1,TRBD2,TRBJ2-4,CASSISRGEGAEAKNIQYF,TGCGCCAGCAGTATTTCTCGGGGGGAAGGGGCCGAGGCCAAAAACATTCAGTACTTC
NA,TRBV10-2,TRBD1,TRBJ2-7,CASRFSGTGYEQYF,TGCGCCAGCAGATTCTCCGGGACAGGCTACGAGCAGTACTTC
NA,TRBV7-9,NA,TRBJ1-2,CASSSNRVRVSGGYTF,TGTGCCAGCAGCTCGAACAGGGTTCGAGTTTCGGGCGGCTACACCTTC
NA,TRBV16,NA,TRBJ1-1,CASSHFFAGGANTEAFF,TGTGCCAGCAGCCACTTTTTTGCGGGGGGGGCGAACACTGAAGCTTTCTTT
NA,TRBV18,NA,TRBJ2-7,CASCVNGDYEQYF,TGTGCCAGCTGCGTTAACGGGGACTACGAGCAGTACTTC
NA,TRBV19,NA,TRBJ2-1,CASSTVLAHNEQFF,TGTGCCAGTAGTACCGTACTAGCCCACAATGAGCAGTTCTTC
NA,TRBV7-2,TRBD2,TRBJ2-7,CASSFSGRESEQYF,TGTGCCAGCAGCTTCAGCGGGAGAGAGTCCGAGCAGTACTTC
once,TRBV5-1,TRBD2,TRBJ2-3,CASSLVGTSGSPSTDTQYF,TGCGCCAGCAGCTTGGTCGGGACTAGCGGTTCTCCTAGCACAGATACGCAGTATTTT
NA,TRBV5-1,NA,TRBJ2-5,CASSLDLETQYF,TGCGCCAGCAGCTTGGATCTAGAGACCCAGTACTTC
NA,TRBV2,TRBD2,TRBJ2-5,CASRPLAGRQETQYF,TGTGCCAGCAGACCTCTAGCGGGTAGACAAGAGACCCAGTACTTC
NA,TRBV5-1,TRBD1,TRBJ2-5,CASSRGTGWKETQYF,TGCGCCAGCAGCCGTGGGACAGGGTGGAAGGAGACCCAGTACTTC
few,TRBV4-2,TRBD2,TRBJ2-2,CASSQGTSSTGELFF,TGTGCCAGCAGCCAAGGGACTAGTTCAACCGGGGAGCTGTTTTTT
NA,TRBV19,TRBD2,TRBJ2-7,CASSRGLAGGPIGEQYF,TGTGCCAGTAGTAGGGGACTAGCGGGAGGGCCGATTGGCGAGCAGTACTTC
once,TRBV5-1,NA,TRBJ2-3,CASSTAGSTDTQYF,TGCGCCAGCAGCACTGCGGGCTCCACAGATACGCAGTATTTT
NA,TRBV5-1,TRBD2,TRBJ2-5,CASSLDFAGGETQYF,TGCGCCAGCAGCTTGGACTTTGCGGGAGGGGAGACCCAGTACTTC